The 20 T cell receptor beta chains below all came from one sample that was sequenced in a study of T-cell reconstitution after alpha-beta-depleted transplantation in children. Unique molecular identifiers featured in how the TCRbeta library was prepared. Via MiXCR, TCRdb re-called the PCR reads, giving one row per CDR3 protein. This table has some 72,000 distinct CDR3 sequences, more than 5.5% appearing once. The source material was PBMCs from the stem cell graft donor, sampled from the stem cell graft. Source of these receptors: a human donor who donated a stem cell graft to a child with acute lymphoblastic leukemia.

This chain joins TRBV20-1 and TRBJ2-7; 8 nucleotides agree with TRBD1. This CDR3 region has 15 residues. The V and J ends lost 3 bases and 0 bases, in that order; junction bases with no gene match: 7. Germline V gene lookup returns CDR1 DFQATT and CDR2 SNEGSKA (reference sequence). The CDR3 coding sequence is TGCAGTGCTAGTGACGGACAGGGACCCTCCTACGAGCAGTACTTC. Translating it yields CSASDGQGPSYEQYF.

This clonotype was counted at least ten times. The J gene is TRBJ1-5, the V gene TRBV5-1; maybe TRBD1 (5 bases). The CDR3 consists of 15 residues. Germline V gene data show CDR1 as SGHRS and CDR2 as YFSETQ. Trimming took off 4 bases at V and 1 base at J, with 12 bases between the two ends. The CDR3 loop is CASSDGGDSNQPQHF. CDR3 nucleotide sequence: TGCGCCAGCAGCGACGGGGGGGACAGCAATCAGCCCCAGCATTTT.

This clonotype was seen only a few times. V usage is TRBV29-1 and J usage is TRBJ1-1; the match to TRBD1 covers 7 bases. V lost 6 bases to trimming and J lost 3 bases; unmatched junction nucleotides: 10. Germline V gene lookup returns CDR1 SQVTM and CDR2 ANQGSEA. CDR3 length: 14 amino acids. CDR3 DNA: TGCAGCGTAATTCCTCAGGGGGGGGACACTGAAGCTTTCTTT. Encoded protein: CSVIPQGGDTEAFF.

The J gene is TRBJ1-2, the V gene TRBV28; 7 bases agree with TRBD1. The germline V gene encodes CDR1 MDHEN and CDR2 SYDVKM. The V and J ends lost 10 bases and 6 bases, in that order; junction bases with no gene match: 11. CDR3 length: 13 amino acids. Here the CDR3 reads CATVDRDLNGYTF. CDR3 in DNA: TGTGCCACCGTAGACAGGGATCTAAATGGCTACACCTTC.

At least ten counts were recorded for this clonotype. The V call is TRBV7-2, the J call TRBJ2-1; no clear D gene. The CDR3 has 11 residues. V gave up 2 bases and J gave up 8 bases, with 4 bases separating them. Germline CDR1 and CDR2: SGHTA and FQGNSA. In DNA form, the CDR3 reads TGTGCCAGCAGCTTACCCGATGAGCAGTTCTTC. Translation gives CASSLPDEQFF.

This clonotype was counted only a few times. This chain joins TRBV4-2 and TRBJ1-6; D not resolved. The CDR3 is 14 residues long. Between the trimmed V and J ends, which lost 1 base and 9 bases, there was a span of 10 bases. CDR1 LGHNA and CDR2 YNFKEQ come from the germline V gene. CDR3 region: CASSQGVGGSPLHF. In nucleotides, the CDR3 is TGTGCCAGCAGCCAAGGGGTTGGAGGTTCACCCCTCCACTTT.

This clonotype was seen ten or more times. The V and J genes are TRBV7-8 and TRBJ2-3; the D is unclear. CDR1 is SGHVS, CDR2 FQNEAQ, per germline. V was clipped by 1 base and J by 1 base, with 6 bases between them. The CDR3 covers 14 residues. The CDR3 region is CASSLGFGTDTQYF. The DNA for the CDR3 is TGTGCCAGCAGCTTAGGCTTTGGCACAGATACGCAGTATTTT. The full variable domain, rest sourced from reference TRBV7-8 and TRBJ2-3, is GAGVSQSPRYKVAKRGQDVALRCDPISGHVSLFWYQQALGQGPEFLTYFQNEAQLDKSGLPSDRFFAERPEGSVSTLKIQRTQQEDSAVYLCASSLGFGTDTQYFGPGTRLTVL.

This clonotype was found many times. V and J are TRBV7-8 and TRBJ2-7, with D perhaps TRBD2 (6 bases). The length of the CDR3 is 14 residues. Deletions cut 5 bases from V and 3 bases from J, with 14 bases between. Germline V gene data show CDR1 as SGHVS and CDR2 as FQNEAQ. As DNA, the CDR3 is TGTGCCAGCAGCGGGGTGGGACTCAACTACGAGCAGTACTTC. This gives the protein CASSGVGLNYEQYF.

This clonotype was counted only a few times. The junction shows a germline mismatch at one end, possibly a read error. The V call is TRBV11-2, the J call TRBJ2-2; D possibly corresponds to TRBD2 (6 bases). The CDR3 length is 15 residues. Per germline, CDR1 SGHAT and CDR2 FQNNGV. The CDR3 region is CASSLDFALGGDLFF. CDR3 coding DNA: TGTGCCAGCAGCTTAGACTTCGCCCTTGGCGGGGATCTGTTTTTT.

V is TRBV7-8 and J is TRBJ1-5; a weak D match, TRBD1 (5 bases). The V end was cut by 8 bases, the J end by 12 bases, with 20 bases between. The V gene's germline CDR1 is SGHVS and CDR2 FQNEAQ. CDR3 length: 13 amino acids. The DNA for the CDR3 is TGTGCCAGCGGCAGGACGGCCAGGGTCGACCAGCATTTT. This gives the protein CASGRTARVDQHF.

Here the CDR3 reads CASGREGETQYF. CDR3 sequence (DNA): TGTGCCAGCGGGAGGGAAGGAGAGACCCAGTACTTC. The chain uses TRBV2 and TRBJ2-5, with TRBD2 identical over 7 bases. V dropped 8 bases and J dropped 4; count of bases not matched to a gene: 4. This CDR3 region has 12 residues. Germline CDR1 SNHLY, CDR2 FYNNEI.

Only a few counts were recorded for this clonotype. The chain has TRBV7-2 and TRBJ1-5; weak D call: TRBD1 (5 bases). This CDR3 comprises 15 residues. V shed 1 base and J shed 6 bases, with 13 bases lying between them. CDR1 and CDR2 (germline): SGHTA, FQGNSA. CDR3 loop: CASSLVPGAGQPQHF. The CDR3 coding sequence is TGTGCCAGCAGCTTAGTTCCTGGGGCGGGTCAGCCCCAGCATTTT.

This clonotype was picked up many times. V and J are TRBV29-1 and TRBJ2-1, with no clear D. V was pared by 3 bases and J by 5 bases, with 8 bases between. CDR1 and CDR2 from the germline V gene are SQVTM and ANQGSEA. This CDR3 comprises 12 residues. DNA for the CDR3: TGCAGCGTTGACTACAGAAACAATGAGCAGTTCTTC. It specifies CSVDYRNNEQFF.

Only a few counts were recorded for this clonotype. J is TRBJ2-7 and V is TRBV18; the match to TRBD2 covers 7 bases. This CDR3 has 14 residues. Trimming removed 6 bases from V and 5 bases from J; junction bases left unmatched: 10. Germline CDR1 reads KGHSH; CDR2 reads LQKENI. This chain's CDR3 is CASSRGRADDEQYF. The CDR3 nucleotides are TGTGCCAGCTCCCGGGGGAGGGCCGACGACGAGCAGTACTTC.

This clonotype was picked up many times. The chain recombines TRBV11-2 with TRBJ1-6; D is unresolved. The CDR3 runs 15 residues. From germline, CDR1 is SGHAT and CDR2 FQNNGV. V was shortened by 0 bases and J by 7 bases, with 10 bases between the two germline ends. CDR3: CASSLDPNLNSPLHF. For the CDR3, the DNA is TGTGCCAGCAGCTTAGATCCCAATCTGAATTCACCCCTCCACTTT.

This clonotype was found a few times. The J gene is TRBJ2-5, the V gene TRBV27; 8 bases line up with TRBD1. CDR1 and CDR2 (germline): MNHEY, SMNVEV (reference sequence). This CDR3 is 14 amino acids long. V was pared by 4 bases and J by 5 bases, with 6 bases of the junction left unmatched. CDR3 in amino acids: CASSSLQGAETQYF. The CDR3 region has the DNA TGTGCCAGCAGTTCCTTGCAGGGGGCGGAGACCCAGTACTTC.

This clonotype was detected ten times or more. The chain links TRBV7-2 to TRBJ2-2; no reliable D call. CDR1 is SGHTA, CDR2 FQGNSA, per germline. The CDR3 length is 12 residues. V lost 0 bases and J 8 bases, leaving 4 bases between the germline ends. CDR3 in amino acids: CASSLAWGELFF. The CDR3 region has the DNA TGTGCCAGCAGCTTAGCCTGGGGGGAGCTGTTTTTT.

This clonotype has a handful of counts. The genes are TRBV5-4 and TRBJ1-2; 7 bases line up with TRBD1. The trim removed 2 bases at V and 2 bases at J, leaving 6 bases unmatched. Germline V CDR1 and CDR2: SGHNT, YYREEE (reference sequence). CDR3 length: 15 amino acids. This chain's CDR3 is CASSFAGTVNYGYTF. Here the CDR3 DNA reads TGTGCCAGCAGCTTCGCCGGGACAGTCAACTATGGCTACACCTTC.

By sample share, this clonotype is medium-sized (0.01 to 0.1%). The DNA of the CDR3 is TGTGCCAGCAGCTTAGGGGAGACCCAGTACTTC. It yields the protein CASSLGETQYF. The genes are TRBV27 and TRBJ2-5; unclear D gene. Germline V CDR1 and CDR2: MNHEY, SMNVEV (reference sequence). The CDR3 is made up of 11 amino acids. The V end lost 6 bases, the J end lost 5 bases, and 7 bases lay between the germline ends.

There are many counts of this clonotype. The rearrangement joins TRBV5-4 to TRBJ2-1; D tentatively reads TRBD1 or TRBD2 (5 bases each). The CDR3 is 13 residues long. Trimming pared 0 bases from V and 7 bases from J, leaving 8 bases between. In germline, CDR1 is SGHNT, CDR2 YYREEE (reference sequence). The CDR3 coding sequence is TGTGCCAGCAGCTTGGGACAGCGGAATGAGCAGTTCTTC. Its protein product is CASSLGQRNEQFF.